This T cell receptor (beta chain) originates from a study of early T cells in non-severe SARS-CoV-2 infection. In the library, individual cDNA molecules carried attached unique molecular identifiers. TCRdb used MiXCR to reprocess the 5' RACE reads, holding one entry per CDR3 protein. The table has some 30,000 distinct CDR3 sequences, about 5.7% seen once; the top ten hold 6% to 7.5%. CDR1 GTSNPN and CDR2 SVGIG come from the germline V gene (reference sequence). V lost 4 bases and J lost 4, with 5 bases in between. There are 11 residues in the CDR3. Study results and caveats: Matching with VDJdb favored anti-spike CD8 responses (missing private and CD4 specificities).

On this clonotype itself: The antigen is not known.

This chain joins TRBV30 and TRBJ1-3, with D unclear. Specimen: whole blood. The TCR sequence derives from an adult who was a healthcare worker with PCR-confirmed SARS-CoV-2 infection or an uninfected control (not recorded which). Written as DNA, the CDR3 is TGTGCCTGGACCGCGGGAAACACCATATATTTT. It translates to CAWTAGNTIYF.